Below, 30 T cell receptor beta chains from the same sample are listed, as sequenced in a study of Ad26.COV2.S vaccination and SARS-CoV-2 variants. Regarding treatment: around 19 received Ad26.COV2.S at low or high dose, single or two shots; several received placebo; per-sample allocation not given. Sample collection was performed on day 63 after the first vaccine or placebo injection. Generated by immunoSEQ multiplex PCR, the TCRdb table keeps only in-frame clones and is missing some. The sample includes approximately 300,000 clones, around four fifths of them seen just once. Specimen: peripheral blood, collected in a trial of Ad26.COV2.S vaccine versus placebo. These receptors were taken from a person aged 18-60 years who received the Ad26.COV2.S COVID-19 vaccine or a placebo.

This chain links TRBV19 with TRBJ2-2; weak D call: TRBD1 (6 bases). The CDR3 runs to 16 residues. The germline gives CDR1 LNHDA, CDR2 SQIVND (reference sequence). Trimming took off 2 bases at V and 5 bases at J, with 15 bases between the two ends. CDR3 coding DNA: TGTGCCAGTAGTATATTTCGAGGGGGACGGACCGGGGAGCTGTTTTTT. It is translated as CASSIFRGGRTGELFF.

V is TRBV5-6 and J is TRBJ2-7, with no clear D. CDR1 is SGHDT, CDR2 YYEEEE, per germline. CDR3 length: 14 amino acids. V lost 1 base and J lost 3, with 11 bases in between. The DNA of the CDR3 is TGTGCCAGCAGCTTGTCCCCGCTTAGCTACGAGCAGTACTTC. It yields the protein CASSLSPLSYEQYF.

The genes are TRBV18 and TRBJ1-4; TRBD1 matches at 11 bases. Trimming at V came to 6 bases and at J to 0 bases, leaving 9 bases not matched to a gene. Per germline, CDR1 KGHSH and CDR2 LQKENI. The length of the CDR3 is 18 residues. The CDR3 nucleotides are TGTGCCAGCTCTCCTCAGCCGGGACAGGGGGCAACTAATGAAAAACTGTTTTTT. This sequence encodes CASSPQPGQGATNEKLFF.

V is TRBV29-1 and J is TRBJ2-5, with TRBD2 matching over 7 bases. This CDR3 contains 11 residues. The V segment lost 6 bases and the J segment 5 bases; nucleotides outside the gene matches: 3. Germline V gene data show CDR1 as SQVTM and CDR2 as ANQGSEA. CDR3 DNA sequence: TGCAGCGTGAATAGCGGGGAGACCCAGTACTTC. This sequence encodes CSVNSGETQYF.

The CDR3 loop reads CASSRQSSYNEQFF. The DNA of the CDR3 is TGTGCCAGCAGCCGACAGTCCTCCTACAATGAGCAGTTCTTC. The rearrangement joins TRBV7-9 to TRBJ2-1; D possibly corresponds to TRBD1 (5 bases). Trimming removed 5 bases from V and 0 bases from J, with 8 bases in between. Germline V gene data show CDR1 as SEHNR and CDR2 as FQNEAQ (reference sequence). CDR3 length equals 14 residues.

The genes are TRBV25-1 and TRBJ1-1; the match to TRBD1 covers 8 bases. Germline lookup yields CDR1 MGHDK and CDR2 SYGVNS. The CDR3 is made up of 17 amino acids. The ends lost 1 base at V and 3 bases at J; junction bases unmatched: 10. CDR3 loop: CASSESWGQGADTEAFF. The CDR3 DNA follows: TGTGCCAGCAGTGAATCCTGGGGGCAGGGGGCCGACACTGAAGCTTTCTTT.

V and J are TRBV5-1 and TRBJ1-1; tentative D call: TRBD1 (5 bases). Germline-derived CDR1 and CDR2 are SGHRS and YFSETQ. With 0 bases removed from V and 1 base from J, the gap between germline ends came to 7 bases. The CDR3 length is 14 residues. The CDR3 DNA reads TGCGCCAGCAGCTTGGAGGGGCAGAACACTGAAGCTTTCTTT. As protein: CASSLEGQNTEAFF.

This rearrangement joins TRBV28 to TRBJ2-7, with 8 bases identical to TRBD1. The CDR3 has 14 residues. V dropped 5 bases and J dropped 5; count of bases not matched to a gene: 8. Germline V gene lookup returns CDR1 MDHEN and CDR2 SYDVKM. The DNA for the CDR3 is TGTGCCAGCAGTCACGGGACAGGACCCCACGAGCAGTACTTC. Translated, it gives CASSHGTGPHEQYF.

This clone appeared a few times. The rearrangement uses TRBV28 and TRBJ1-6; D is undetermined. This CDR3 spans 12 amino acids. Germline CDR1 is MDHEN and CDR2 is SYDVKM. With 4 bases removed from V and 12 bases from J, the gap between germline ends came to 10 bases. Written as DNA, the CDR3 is TGTGCCAGCAGTTCTGCCGGCCGACCCCTCCACTTT. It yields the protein CASSSAGRPLHF.

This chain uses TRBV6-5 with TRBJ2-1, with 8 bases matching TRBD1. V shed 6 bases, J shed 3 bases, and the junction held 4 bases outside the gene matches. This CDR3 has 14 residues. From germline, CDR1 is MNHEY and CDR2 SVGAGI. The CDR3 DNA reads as TGTGCCAGCAGAAGACAGGGGATCTACAATGAGCAGTTCTTC. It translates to CASRRQGIYNEQFF.

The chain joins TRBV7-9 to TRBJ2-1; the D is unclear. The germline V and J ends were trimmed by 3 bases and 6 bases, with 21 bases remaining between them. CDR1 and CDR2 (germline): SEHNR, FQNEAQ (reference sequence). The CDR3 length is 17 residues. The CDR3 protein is CASSFPVWKSTFNEQFF. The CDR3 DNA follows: TGTGCCAGCAGCTTTCCAGTATGGAAGTCTACCTTCAATGAGCAGTTCTTC.

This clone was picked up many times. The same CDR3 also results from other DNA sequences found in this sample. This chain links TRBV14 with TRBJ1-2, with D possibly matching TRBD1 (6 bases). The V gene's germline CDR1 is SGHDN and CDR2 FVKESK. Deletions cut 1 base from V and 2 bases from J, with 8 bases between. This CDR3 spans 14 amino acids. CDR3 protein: CASSQADRNYGYTF. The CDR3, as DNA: TGTGCCAGCAGCCAAGCCGACAGGAACTATGGCTACACCTTC.

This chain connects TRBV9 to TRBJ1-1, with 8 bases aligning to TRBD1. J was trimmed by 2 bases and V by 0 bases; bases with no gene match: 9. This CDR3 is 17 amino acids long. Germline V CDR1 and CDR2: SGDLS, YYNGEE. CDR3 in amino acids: CASSVDAGGEGNTEAFF. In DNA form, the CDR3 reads TGTGCCAGCAGCGTAGACGCAGGGGGCGAGGGAAACACTGAAGCTTTCTTT. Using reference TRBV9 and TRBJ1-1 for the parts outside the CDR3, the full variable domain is DSGVTQTPKHLITATGQRVTLRCSPRSGDLSVYWYQQSLDQGLQFLIQYYNGEERAKGNILERFSAQQFPDLHSELNLSSLELGDSALYFCASSVDAGGEGNTEAFFGQGTRLTVV.

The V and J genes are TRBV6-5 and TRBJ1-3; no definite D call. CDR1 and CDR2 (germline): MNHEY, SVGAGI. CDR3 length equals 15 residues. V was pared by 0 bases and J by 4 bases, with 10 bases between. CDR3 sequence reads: CASSYSNTAGNTIYF. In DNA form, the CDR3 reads TGTGCCAGCAGTTACTCGAACACCGCAGGAAACACCATATATTTT.

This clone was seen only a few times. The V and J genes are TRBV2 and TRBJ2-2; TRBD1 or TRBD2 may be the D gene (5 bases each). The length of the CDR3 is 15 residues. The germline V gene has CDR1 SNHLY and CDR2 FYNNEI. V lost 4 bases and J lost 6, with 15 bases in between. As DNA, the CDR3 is TGTGCCAGCAGTGTCATAGAGGGGAGCGCCGGGGAGCTGTTTTTT. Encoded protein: CASSVIEGSAGELFF.

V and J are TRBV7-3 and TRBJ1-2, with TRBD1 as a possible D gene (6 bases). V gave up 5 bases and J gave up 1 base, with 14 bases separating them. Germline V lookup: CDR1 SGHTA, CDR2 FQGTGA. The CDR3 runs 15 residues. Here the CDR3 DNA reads TGTGCCAGCAGCCCCTACGGGACACTTAACTATGGCTACACCTTC. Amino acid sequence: CASSPYGTLNYGYTF. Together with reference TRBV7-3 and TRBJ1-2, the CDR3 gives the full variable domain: GAGVSQTPSNKVTEKGKYVELRCDPISGHTALYWYRQSLGQGPEFLIYFQGTGAADDSGLPNDRFFAVRPEGSVSTLKIQRTERGDSAVYLCASSPYGTLNYGYTFGSGTRLTVV.

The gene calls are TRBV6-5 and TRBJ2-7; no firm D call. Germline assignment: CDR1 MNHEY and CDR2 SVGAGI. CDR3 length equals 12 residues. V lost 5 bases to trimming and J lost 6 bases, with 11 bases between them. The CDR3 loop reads CASSRESGEQYF. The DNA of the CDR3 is TGTGCCAGCAGTCGCGAATCGGGCGAGCAGTACTTC.

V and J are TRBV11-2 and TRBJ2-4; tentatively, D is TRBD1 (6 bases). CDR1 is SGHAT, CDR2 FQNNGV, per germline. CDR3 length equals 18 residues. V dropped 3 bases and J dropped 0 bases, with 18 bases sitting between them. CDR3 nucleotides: TGTGCCAGCAGCTTCCTTTACAGGGCCTCCCGAGCCAAAAACATTCAGTACTTC. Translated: CASSFLYRASRAKNIQYF.

The CDR3 reads CASSVEGGGTSYNEQFF. CDR3 sequence (DNA): TGTGCCAGCAGCGTAGAAGGCGGGGGGACCTCCTACAATGAGCAGTTCTTC. The rearrangement links TRBV9 to TRBJ2-1, with 8 positions matching TRBD2. The trim removed 0 bases at V and 0 bases at J, leaving 5 bases unmatched. The germline gives CDR1 SGDLS, CDR2 YYNGEE. This CDR3 has 17 amino acids.

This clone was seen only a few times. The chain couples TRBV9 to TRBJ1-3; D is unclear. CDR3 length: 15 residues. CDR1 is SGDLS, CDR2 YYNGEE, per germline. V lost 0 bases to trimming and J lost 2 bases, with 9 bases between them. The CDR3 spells CASSVGGSPGNTIYF. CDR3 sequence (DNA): TGTGCCAGCAGCGTAGGTGGGTCCCCTGGAAACACCATATATTTT.

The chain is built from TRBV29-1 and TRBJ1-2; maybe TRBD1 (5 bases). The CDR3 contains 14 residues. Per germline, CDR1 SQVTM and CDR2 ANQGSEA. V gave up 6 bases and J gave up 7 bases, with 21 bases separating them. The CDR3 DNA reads TGCAGCGTCTCTCCACAGGCCGATCAGCGTGGCTACACCTTC. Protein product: CSVSPQADQRGYTF.

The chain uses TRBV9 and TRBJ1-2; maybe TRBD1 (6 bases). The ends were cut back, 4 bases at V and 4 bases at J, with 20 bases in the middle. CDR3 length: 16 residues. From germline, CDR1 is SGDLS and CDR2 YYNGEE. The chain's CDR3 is CASSPRGGRRSYGYTF. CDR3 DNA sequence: TGTGCCAGCAGCCCGAGGGGGGGTCGGCGGAGCTATGGCTACACCTTC.

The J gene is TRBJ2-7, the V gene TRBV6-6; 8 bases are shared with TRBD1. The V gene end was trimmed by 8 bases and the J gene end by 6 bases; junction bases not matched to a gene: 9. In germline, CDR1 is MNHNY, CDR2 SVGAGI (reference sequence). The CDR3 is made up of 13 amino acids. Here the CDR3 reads CASGLDREFEQYF. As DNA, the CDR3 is TGTGCCAGCGGACTGGACAGGGAGTTCGAGCAGTACTTC.

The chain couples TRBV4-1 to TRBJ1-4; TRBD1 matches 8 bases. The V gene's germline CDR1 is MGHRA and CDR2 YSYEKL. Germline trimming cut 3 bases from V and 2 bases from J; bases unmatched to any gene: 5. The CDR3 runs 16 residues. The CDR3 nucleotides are TGCGCCAGCAGCCAGAGACAGGGGTCCACTAATGAAAAACTGTTTTTT. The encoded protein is CASSQRQGSTNEKLFF.

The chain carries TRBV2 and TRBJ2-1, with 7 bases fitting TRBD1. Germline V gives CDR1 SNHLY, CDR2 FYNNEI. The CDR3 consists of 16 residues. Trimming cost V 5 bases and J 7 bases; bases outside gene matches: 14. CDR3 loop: CASSLQPGQLFNEQFF. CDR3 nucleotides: TGTGCCAGCAGTCTCCAACCGGGACAGCTTTTTAATGAGCAGTTCTTC.

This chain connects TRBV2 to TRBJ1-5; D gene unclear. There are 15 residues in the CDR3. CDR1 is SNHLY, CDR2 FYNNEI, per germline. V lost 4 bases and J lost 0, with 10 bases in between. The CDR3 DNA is TGTGCCAGCAGTGCACAGCGGAATAGCAATCAGCCCCAGCATTTT. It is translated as CASSAQRNSNQPQHF.

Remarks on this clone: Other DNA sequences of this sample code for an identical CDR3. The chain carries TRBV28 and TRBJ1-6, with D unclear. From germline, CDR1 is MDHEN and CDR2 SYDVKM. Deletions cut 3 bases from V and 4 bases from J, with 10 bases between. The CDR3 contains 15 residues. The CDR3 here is CASSLRSGYNSPLHF. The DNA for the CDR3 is TGTGCCAGCAGTTTGAGGTCGGGGTATAATTCACCCCTCCACTTT.

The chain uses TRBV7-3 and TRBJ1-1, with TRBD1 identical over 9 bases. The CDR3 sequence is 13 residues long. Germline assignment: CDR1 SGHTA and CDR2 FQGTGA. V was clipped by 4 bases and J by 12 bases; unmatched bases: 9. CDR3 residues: CASSSRQGGSTFF. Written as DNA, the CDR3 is TGTGCCAGCAGCTCCAGACAGGGGGGATCTACTTTCTTT.

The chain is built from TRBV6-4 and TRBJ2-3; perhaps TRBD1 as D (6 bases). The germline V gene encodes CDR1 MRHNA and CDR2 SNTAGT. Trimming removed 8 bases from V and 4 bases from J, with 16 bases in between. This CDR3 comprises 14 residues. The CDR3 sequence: CASGQGMGSDTQYF. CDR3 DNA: TGTGCCAGCGGCCAGGGGATGGGTTCAGATACGCAGTATTTT.

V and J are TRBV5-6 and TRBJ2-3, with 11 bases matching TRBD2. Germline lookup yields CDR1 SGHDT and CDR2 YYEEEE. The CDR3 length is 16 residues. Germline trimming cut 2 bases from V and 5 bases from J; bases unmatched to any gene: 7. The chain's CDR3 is CASSFGTSGGEDTQYF. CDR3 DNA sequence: TGTGCCAGCAGCTTCGGGACTAGCGGTGGGGAAGATACGCAGTATTTT.